What follows are 9 T cell receptor beta chains derived from one specimen sequenced in a study of blood T cell repertoires in COVID-19. Produced via immunoSEQ multiplex PCR; TCRdb's table is partial and in-frame only. The sample includes 55,000 to 75,000 clones, 80% to 85% seen only once; the top ten take around a tenth. Sequencing used peripheral blood. The receptors stem from a human donor in a cohort sampled during active COVID-19.

This chain uses TRBV5-1 with TRBJ1-1, with 8 nucleotides matching TRBD1. Germline lookup yields CDR1 SGHRS and CDR2 YFSETQ. Trimming cost V 1 base and J 3 bases; bases outside gene matches: 8. The CDR3 extends over 16 amino acids. CDR3 nucleotide sequence: TGCGCCAGCAGCTTGAGACAGGGGCTCCTCGACACTGAAGCTTTCTTT. Encoded protein: CASSLRQGLLDTEAFF.

This clone was picked up one time. The chain has TRBV18 and TRBJ2-7, with 8 bases fitting TRBD1. Unmatched junction bases numbered 11, after V lost 0 bases and J lost 1 base. Per the germline V gene, CDR1 is KGHSH and CDR2 is LQKENI. The CDR3 length is 18 residues. The CDR3 region is CASSPPEWVGTGSYEQYF. The CDR3, as DNA: TGTGCCAGCTCACCACCGGAATGGGTCGGGACAGGATCCTACGAGCAGTACTTC.

The table lists this clone with a count of one. The chain joins TRBV28 to TRBJ1-5; TRBD1 agrees at 7 bases. Germline V gives CDR1 MDHEN, CDR2 SYDVKM. V dropped 5 bases and J dropped 7; count of bases not matched to a gene: 14. The CDR3 totals 16 residues. The CDR3 region is CASSPLTRGLEQPQHF. In DNA, the CDR3 is TGTGCCAGCAGTCCTCTGACCAGGGGGTTGGAGCAGCCCCAGCATTTT.

This chain uses TRBV6-5 with TRBJ2-3; tentatively, D is TRBD2 (5 bases). Germline V lookup: CDR1 MNHEY, CDR2 SVGAGI. CDR3 length: 14 amino acids. Deletions cut 6 bases from V and 3 bases from J, with 13 bases between. The CDR3 reads CASREDSATDTQYF. The DNA of the CDR3 is TGTGCCAGCAGGGAGGACTCAGCGACAGATACGCAGTATTTT.

The CDR3 DNA reads as TGTGCCAGTAGTATACGGAGGCAGAGGGACGAGCAGTACTTC. Translation: CASSIRRQRDEQYF. The chain recombines TRBV19 with TRBJ2-7; a weak D match, TRBD2 (5 bases). The length of the CDR3 is 14 residues. Trimming pared 2 bases from V and 5 bases from J, leaving 13 bases between. CDR1 is LNHDA and CDR2 is SQIVND in the germline V gene (reference sequence). Looking up the rest from reference TRBV19 and TRBJ2-7 gives the full variable domain: DGGITQSPKYLFRKEGQNVTLSCEQNLNHDAMYWYRQDPGQGLRLIYYSQIVNDFQKGDIAEGYSVSREKKESFPLTVTSAQKNPTAFYLCASSIRRQRDEQYFGPGTRLTVT.

The rearrangement uses TRBV5-4 and TRBJ2-1; D unclear. This CDR3 is built from 11 residues. V lost 2 bases and J lost 8, with 5 bases in between. Per the germline V gene, CDR1 is SGHNT and CDR2 is YYREEE (reference sequence). The CDR3 coding sequence is TGTGCCAGCAGCTTTCTCGATGAGCAGTTCTTC. Translating gives CASSFLDEQFF. Complete variable domain (other parts from reference TRBV5-4 and TRBJ2-1): ETGVTQSPTHLIKTRGQQVTLRCSSQSGHNTVSWYQQALGQGPQFIFQYYREEENGRGNFPPRFSGLQFPNYSSELNVNALELDDSALYLCASSFLDEQFFGPGTRLTVL.

The rearrangement links TRBV12-5 to TRBJ1-2, with unresolved D. V gave up 3 bases and J gave up 8 bases, with 10 bases separating them. The CDR3 runs 12 residues. Germline V lookup: CDR1 LGHNT, CDR2 FRNRAP. This chain's CDR3 is CASGLGRYGYTF. CDR3 nucleotides: TGTGCTAGTGGTTTAGGGAGATACGGCTACACCTTC. The full variable domain, in which reference TRBV12-5 and TRBJ1-2 provide the parts outside the CDR3, is DARVTQTPRHKVTEMGQEVTMRCQPILGHNTVFWYRQTMMQGLELLAYFRNRAPLDDSGMPKDRFSAEMPDATLATLKIQPSEPRDSAVYFCASGLGRYGYTFGSGTRLTVV.

V gene TRBV7-2 combines with J gene TRBJ2-5; D remains ambiguous. CDR1 and CDR2 from the germline V gene are SGHTA and FQGNSA. V was shortened by 1 base and J by 1 base, with 7 bases between the two germline ends. The CDR3 loop spans 14 amino acids. The CDR3, as DNA: TGTGCCAGCAGCTTAGAAATACTCCAAGAGACCCAGTACTTC. Translating it yields CASSLEILQETQYF.

CDR3 residues: CASSRGGTGLAASYEQYF. CDR3 nucleotide sequence: TGCGCCAGCAGCCGAGGGGGCACGGGACTAGCGGCCTCCTACGAGCAGTACTTC. This chain links TRBV4-1 with TRBJ2-7; 11 positions match TRBD2. The trim removed 4 bases at V and 0 bases at J, leaving 11 bases unmatched. The germline gives CDR1 MGHRA, CDR2 YSYEKL. The CDR3 length is 18 residues.